What follows is one TCR beta chain and its context. The antigen is undetermined. Produced via immunoSEQ multiplex PCR; TCRdb's table is partial and in-frame only. The sample holds approximately 20,000 clones, 46% seen once. The data belong to a study of siplizumab effects on memory and regulatory T cells. Study details: Siplizumab at 0.95 to 1 ug/mL was tested against drug-free controls in paired reactions.

Germline V gives CDR1 SGHDT, CDR2 YYEEEE. The CDR3 totals 17 residues. J lost 6 bases, V lost 2 bases, and 6 bases had no gene match. The authors kept the mixed lymphocyte reaction cells in coculture at 37°C for under seven days. What was sequenced was CFSE-low (dividing) CD4+ T cells sorted from an allogeneic mixed lymphocyte reaction. J is TRBJ1-6 and V is TRBV5-6, with TRBD1 matching over 12 bases. The receptor comes from a human donor in good health; the cells came from an allogeneic mixed lymphocyte reaction. This chain's CDR3 is CASSLGTGGWGNSPLHF. In nucleotides, the CDR3 is TGTGCCAGCAGCTTAGGGACAGGGGGCTGGGGTAATTCACCCCTCCACTTT. The full variable domain, completed using reference TRBV5-6 and TRBJ1-6, is DAGVTQSPTHLIKTRGQQVTLRCSPKSGHDTVSWYQQALGQGPQFIFQYYEEEERQRGNFPDRFSGHQFPNYSSELNVNALLLGDSALYLCASSLGTGGWGNSPLHFGNGTRLTVT.